One and the same sample provided the 10 T cell receptor beta chains below, sequenced in a study of T cells after yellow fever vaccination. MiXCR, run by TCRdb on the 5' RACE reads, gives a single entry per CDR3 protein. The sample has a few hundred thousand distinct CDR3 sequences; roughly a fifth are singletons. The material sequenced was PBMCs, taken 15 days after the yellow fever booster vaccination. The receptor set was obtained from a man under 40 who received the YFV17D yellow fever vaccine.

This clonotype came up once. This rearrangement joins TRBV5-1 to TRBJ2-1; a weak D match, TRBD2 (5 bases). V was pared by 0 bases and J by 5 bases, with 15 bases between. CDR3 length: 16 residues. Germline CDR1 and CDR2: SGHRS and YFSETQ. The CDR3 nucleotides read TGCGCCAGCAGCTTGGCCTCGGTCGCGGGCCACAATGAGCAGTTCTTC. This sequence encodes CASSLASVAGHNEQFF.

This clonotype was seen only a few times. This chain uses TRBV11-2 with TRBJ2-3; 10 bases match TRBD2. The CDR3 totals 16 residues. V trimming: 4 bases; J trimming: 2 bases; junction bases outside the gene matches: 6. The germline CDR1 and CDR2 sequences are SGHAT and FQNNGV. The CDR3 loop is CASSWAGTSVTDTQYF. CDR3 bases: TGTGCCAGCAGCTGGGCCGGGACTAGCGTCACAGATACGCAGTATTTT.

This clonotype appeared a few times. This chain joins TRBV25-1 and TRBJ2-3; no definite D call. V was pared by 6 bases and J by 0 bases, with 13 bases between. The CDR3 extends over 15 amino acids. Germline loops: CDR1 MGHDK, CDR2 SYGVNS. The CDR3 region has the DNA TGTGCCAGCAGCAACTATGGGTATAGCACAGATACGCAGTATTTT. Translated, it gives CASSNYGYSTDTQYF.

Only a few counts were recorded for this clonotype. The CDR3 here is CASGRDREYEQYF. As DNA, the CDR3 is TGTGCCAGCGGCCGGGACAGGGAGTACGAGCAGTACTTC. The J gene is TRBJ2-7, the V gene TRBV4-2; TRBD1 agrees at 9 bases. The CDR3 consists of 13 residues. J lost 4 bases, V lost 8 bases, and 6 bases had no gene match. Germline CDR1 is LGHNA and CDR2 is YNFKEQ.

This sequence joins TRBV20-1 and TRBJ2-7; the D is unclear. V was trimmed by 6 bases and J by 6 bases, leaving 24 bases between them. Germline assignment: CDR1 DFQATT and CDR2 SNEGSKA (reference sequence). The CDR3 spans 15 residues. The CDR3 region is CSASPGSRTSGEQYF. DNA for the CDR3: TGCAGTGCCTCCCCCGGCAGCAGGACCTCCGGCGAGCAGTACTTC.

This clonotype was observed a handful of times. The V gene is TRBV27, the J gene TRBJ2-3, with 12 bases identical to TRBD2. The V gene's germline CDR1 is MNHEY and CDR2 SMNVEV (reference sequence). With V trimmed by 4 bases and J by 6 bases, 14 bases remained unmatched. The CDR3 loop spans 18 amino acids. This chain's CDR3 is CASSSSSGRALVSDTQYF. The CDR3 DNA sequence: TGTGCCAGCAGTTCCTCTAGCGGGAGGGCCCTCGTGAGTGATACGCAGTATTTT.

V is TRBV4-3 and J is TRBJ2-1; 9 bases map to TRBD2. The CDR3 is made up of 16 amino acids. With 0 bases clipped from V and 5 bases from J, the junction kept 5 bases outside the gene matches. The germline CDR1 and CDR2 sequences are LGHNA and YSLEER. The CDR3 region has the DNA TGCGCCAGCAGCCAAGATAGGGTAGCGGGAGACAATGAGCAGTTCTTC. This codes for CASSQDRVAGDNEQFF.

Many counts were recorded for this clonotype. Given a much more abundant clone one base away, this may be a read error. The chain couples TRBV20-1 to TRBJ2-1; TRBD2 agrees at 9 bases. This CDR3 region has 16 residues. Per germline, CDR1 DFQATT and CDR2 SNEGSKA (reference sequence). Here the CDR3 DNA reads TGCTGTGCTAGAAAGAATGCGGGAGGGCCGATCAATGAGCAGTTCTTC. This codes for CCARKNAGGPINEQFF.

V gene TRBV19 combines with J gene TRBJ1-1; TRBD1 aligns across 9 bases. Germline CDR1 LNHDA, CDR2 SQIVND (reference sequence). The CDR3 loop spans 16 amino acids. The V gene end was trimmed by 4 bases and the J gene end by 3 bases; junction bases not matched to a gene: 9. In DNA form, the CDR3 reads TGTGCCAGTAGTACGTTACAGGGGGCGCGGGACACTGAAGCTTTCTTT. It yields the protein CASSTLQGARDTEAFF. The entire variable domain, with the rest obtained from reference TRBV19 and TRBJ1-1, is as follows: DGGITQSPKYLFRKEGQNVTLSCEQNLNHDAMYWYRQDPGQGLRLIYYSQIVNDFQKGDIAEGYSVSREKKESFPLTVTSAQKNPTAFYLCASSTLQGARDTEAFFGQGTRLTVV.

This clonotype showed up just a few times. The chain combines TRBV7-2 with TRBJ2-7, with 8 bases fitting TRBD2. CDR3 length: 14 amino acids. The V and J ends lost 4 bases and 4 bases, in that order; junction bases with no gene match: 6. The V gene's germline CDR1 is SGHTA and CDR2 FQGNSA. The CDR3 sequence is CASSWGGRTYEQYF. CDR3 coding DNA: TGTGCCAGCAGCTGGGGCGGGAGGACATACGAGCAGTACTTC.